This TCR beta chain derives from a study of CD8+ T cells in alopecia areata. Study background: Treatment of the treated patients consisted of oral tofacitinib, 5 to 10 mg twice daily.

Points on this clone: Antigen specificity is unknown.

RNA extraction was followed by reverse transcription into cDNA, which acted as the sequencing template. Here immunoSEQ multiplex PCR was the method, and the copy in TCRdb shows in-frame clones only, minus some. This table holds hundreds of thousands of clones, approximately 61% found once. Specimens obtained from alopecia areata patients comprised lesional scalp punch biopsies and peripheral blood. Study-wide points: Affected lesional scalp, above all in alopecia totalis/universalis, was more clonal than normal scalp.

This TCR came from a human donor with alopecia areata. The source was CD4+ T cells sorted from blood, collected at week 0.

The CDR3 nucleotides read TGTGCCAGCAGTTCTGCGGGACTAGGAAGGGACATTCAGTACTTC. Translation gives CASSSAGLGRDIQYF. J is TRBJ2-4 and V is TRBV2; TRBD2 aligns across 8 bases. The J segment lost 8 bases and the V segment lost 5 bases, leaving 11 bases of the junction unmatched. The germline V gene has CDR1 SNHLY and CDR2 FYNNEI. The CDR3 sequence is 15 residues long.